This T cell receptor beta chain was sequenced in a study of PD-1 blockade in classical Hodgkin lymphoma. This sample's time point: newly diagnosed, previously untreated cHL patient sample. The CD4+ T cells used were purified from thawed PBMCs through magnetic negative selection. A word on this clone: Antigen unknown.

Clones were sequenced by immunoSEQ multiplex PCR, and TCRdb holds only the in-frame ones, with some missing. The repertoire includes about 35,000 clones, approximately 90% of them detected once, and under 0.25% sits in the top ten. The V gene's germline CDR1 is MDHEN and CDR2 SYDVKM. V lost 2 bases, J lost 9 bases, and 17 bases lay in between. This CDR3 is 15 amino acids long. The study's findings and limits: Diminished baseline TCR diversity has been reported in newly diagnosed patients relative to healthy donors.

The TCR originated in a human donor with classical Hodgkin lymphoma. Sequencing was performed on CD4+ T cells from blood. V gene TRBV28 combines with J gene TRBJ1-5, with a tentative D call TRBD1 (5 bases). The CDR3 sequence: CASSLRDSFWGPQHF. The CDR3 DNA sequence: TGTGCCAGCAGTTTACGCGACAGCTTCTGGGGGCCCCAGCATTTT.